These 21 T cell receptor beta chains came from one sample sequenced in a study of T cell clones after liver transplantation. Assay: immunoSEQ multiplex PCR; the TCRdb copy retains only in-frame clones and omits some. The repertoire has around 51,000 clones, about nine tenths of them found once; the top ten carry approximately 15%. Sequenced material: CD8+ T cells from blood, taken 12 months after liver transplant. The receptors derive from a human patient who received a liver transplant. Part of the T cells may come from the graft donor.

This chain joins TRBV27 and TRBJ2-7; D may be TRBD1 (6 bases). The V gene's germline CDR1 is MNHEY and CDR2 SMNVEV (reference sequence). The germline V and J ends were trimmed by 2 bases and 3 bases, with 11 bases remaining between them. This CDR3 has 14 residues. DNA of the CDR3: TGTGCCAGCAGTTTAACACAGGGTGGCTACGAGCAGTACTTC. Residues: CASSLTQGGYEQYF.

The chain is built from TRBV6-5 and TRBJ1-5, with TRBD1 identical over 7 bases. Germline-derived CDR1 and CDR2 are MNHEY and SVGAGI. V trimming: 5 bases; J trimming: 7 bases; junction bases outside the gene matches: 8. The CDR3 is 14 residues long. The CDR3 DNA reads as TGTGCCAGCAGTGCACAGGGGTATGGCCAGCCCCAGCATTTT. Translation: CASSAQGYGQPQHF.

The chain uses TRBV29-1 and TRBJ2-3; D may be TRBD2 (6 bases). This CDR3 spans 13 amino acids. V lost 4 bases and J 5 bases, leaving 13 bases between the germline ends. Germline values: CDR1 SQVTM, CDR2 ANQGSEA. As DNA, the CDR3 is TGCAGCGTTGGACTAGGTCGTAAAGATACGCAGTATTTT. This encodes CSVGLGRKDTQYF.

The chain is built from TRBV9 and TRBJ1-2, with TRBD1 as a possible D gene (5 bases). This CDR3 contains 12 residues. Trimming removed 7 bases from V and 4 bases from J, with 11 bases in between. Looked up from germline, CDR1 is SGDLS and CDR2 is YYNGEE. CDR3 DNA sequence: TGTGCCAGCCAACGGGACTCCTATGGCTACACCTTC. Translating gives CASQRDSYGYTF.

The chain combines TRBV19 with TRBJ2-2; TRBD2 matches 10 bases. Germline loops: CDR1 LNHDA, CDR2 SQIVND (reference sequence). The CDR3 contains 14 residues. Losses at the gene ends were 6 bases for V and 9 bases for J; bases not matched to a gene: 7. The CDR3 region is CASRWASGSRELFF. CDR3 DNA sequence: TGTGCCAGTAGGTGGGCTAGCGGGAGCCGGGAGCTGTTTTTT.

The rearrangement uses TRBV2 and TRBJ2-7; D gene ambiguous. CDR1 and CDR2 (germline): SNHLY, FYNNEI. This CDR3 is built from 11 residues. Trimming pared 0 bases from V and 7 bases from J, leaving 4 bases between. As DNA, the CDR3 is TGTGCCAGCAGTGAAGCGATGGAGCAGTACTTC. Its protein product is CASSEAMEQYF. The full variable domain, rest sourced from reference TRBV2 and TRBJ2-7, is EPEVTQTPSHQVTQMGQEVILRCVPISNHLYFYWYRQILGQKVEFLVSFYNNEISEKSEIFDDQFSVERPDGSNFTLKIRSTKLEDSAMYFCASSEAMEQYFGPGTRLTVT.

This chain uses TRBV27 with TRBJ1-1; TRBD1 aligns across 8 bases. Per the germline V gene, CDR1 is MNHEY and CDR2 is SMNVEV (reference sequence). The V gene end was trimmed by 3 bases and the J gene end by 1 base; junction bases not matched to a gene: 7. The CDR3 has 16 residues. This chain's CDR3 is CASSFRDRTWNTEAFF. The DNA for the CDR3 is TGTGCCAGCAGTTTTAGGGACAGGACCTGGAACACTGAAGCTTTCTTT.

The chain uses TRBV7-6 and TRBJ2-2, with D maybe TRBD2 (5 bases). The ends were cut back, 5 bases at V and 2 bases at J, with 6 bases in the middle. CDR3 size: 13 residues. Per the germline V gene, CDR1 is SGHVS and CDR2 is FNYEAQ. CDR3 protein: CASSRENTGELFF. For the CDR3, the DNA is TGTGCCAGCAGCCGGGAAAACACCGGGGAGCTGTTTTTT.

The chain employs TRBV28 and TRBJ2-3, with D uncertain. The V gene's germline CDR1 is MDHEN and CDR2 SYDVKM. The CDR3 is made up of 14 amino acids. V lost 6 bases and J lost 0, with 10 bases in between. This CDR3 reads CASSQALSTDTQYF. DNA of the CDR3: TGTGCCAGCAGCCAAGCCCTTAGCACAGATACGCAGTATTTT.

The chain links TRBV7-6 to TRBJ2-1; no clear D. Germline loops: CDR1 SGHVS, CDR2 FNYEAQ. Trimming removed 1 base from V and 4 bases from J, with 8 bases in between. The CDR3 length is 14 residues. The CDR3 region has the DNA TGTGCCAGCAGCTTAGAGGGTCGTTACAATGAGCAGTTCTTC. Its protein product is CASSLEGRYNEQFF.

The table lists this clone with a few counts. This chain connects TRBV9 to TRBJ2-3; 12 nucleotides match TRBD2. The junction had 4 bases not matched to a gene; V was cut back by 1 base and J by 4 bases. Germline V CDR1 and CDR2: SGDLS, YYNGEE. CDR3 size: 16 residues. The CDR3 bases are TGTGCCAGCAGCGTACTCCCTAGCGGGAGGGCAGATACGCAGTATTTT. Amino acid sequence: CASSVLPSGRADTQYF.

The chain carries TRBV15 and TRBJ2-3, with TRBD2 matching over 11 bases. Germline loops: CDR1 LNHNV, CDR2 YYDKDF (reference sequence). The CDR3 is 16 amino acids. V was clipped by 0 bases and J by 5 bases; unmatched bases: 4. This CDR3 is CATSRELAGVGDTQYF. In DNA, the CDR3 is TGTGCCACCAGCAGAGAACTAGCGGGAGTAGGAGATACGCAGTATTTT.

V usage is TRBV19 and J usage is TRBJ2-2, with D maybe TRBD1 (6 bases). Germline values: CDR1 LNHDA, CDR2 SQIVND (reference sequence). The CDR3 runs to 14 residues. The V end was cut by 8 bases, the J end by 4 bases, with 14 bases between. The CDR3 DNA follows: TGTGCCAGTGGCCGGGACACCCTCACCGGGGAGCTGTTTTTT. Encoded protein: CASGRDTLTGELFF.

The CDR3 protein is CASSFDGGSGNTIYF. The CDR3, as DNA: TGTGCCAGCAGTTTTGATGGGGGCTCTGGAAACACCATATATTTT. The chain links TRBV28 to TRBJ1-3, with TRBD1 as a possible D gene (5 bases). Germline assignment: CDR1 MDHEN and CDR2 SYDVKM. The V end was cut by 3 bases, the J end by 0 bases, with 9 bases between. The CDR3 is 15 amino acids. Full variable domain (outside the CDR3, taken from reference TRBV28 and TRBJ1-3): DVKVTQSSRYLVKRTGEKVFLECVQDMDHENMFWYRQDPGLGLRLIYFSYDVKMKEKGDIPEGYSVSREKKERFSLILESASTNQTSMYLCASSFDGGSGNTIYFGEGSWLTVV.

V usage is TRBV27 and J usage is TRBJ2-3, with D possibly being TRBD1 or TRBD2 (5 bases each). V was clipped by 10 bases and J by 1 base, with 12 bases between them. Germline CDR1 is MNHEY and CDR2 is SMNVEV (reference sequence). The length of the CDR3 is 13 residues. Here the CDR3 reads CATGLGGTDTQYF. Written as DNA, the CDR3 is TGTGCCACCGGGCTGGGGGGCACAGATACGCAGTATTTT.

CDR3 sequence: CASSLEGGPSYNEQFF. The CDR3 DNA reads as TGTGCCAGCAGTTTAGAGGGGGGACCCTCCTACAATGAGCAGTTCTTC. This chain uses TRBV28 with TRBJ2-1; D tentatively reads TRBD1 or TRBD2 (6 bases each). V dropped 2 bases and J dropped 0 bases, with 11 bases sitting between them. The CDR3 consists of 16 residues. CDR1 MDHEN and CDR2 SYDVKM come from the germline V gene.

The chain combines TRBV19 with TRBJ2-7; D unresolved. Germline lookup yields CDR1 LNHDA and CDR2 SQIVND (reference sequence). The CDR3 is 16 residues long. The germline V and J ends were trimmed by 3 bases and 5 bases, with 20 bases remaining between them. The CDR3 protein is CASSIRFPQGTDEQYF. CDR3 coding DNA: TGTGCCAGTAGTATTAGGTTCCCACAAGGAACCGACGAGCAGTACTTC.

This clone was counted at least ten times. The chain combines TRBV6-5 with TRBJ2-2, with 7 bases matching TRBD2. V shed 4 bases, J shed 4 bases, and the junction held 3 bases outside the gene matches. Germline CDR1 is MNHEY and CDR2 is SVGAGI. The CDR3 has 14 amino acids. CDR3 in DNA: TGTGCCAGCAGTTGGTCTAGCGGCACCGGGGAGCTGTTTTTT. It yields the protein CASSWSSGTGELFF.

This clone was found once. V gene TRBV19 combines with J gene TRBJ1-1; D is undetermined. Trimming cost V 0 bases and J 8 bases, with 10 bases left between them. The length of the CDR3 is 13 residues. Germline values: CDR1 LNHDA, CDR2 SQIVND (reference sequence). DNA for the CDR3: TGTGCCAGTAGTATAGAAGGCCGGAGGGAAGCTTTCTTT. This sequence encodes CASSIEGRREAFF.

V is TRBV30 and J is TRBJ2-5; 9 bases are a match to TRBD1. The CDR3 is 15 residues long. Trimming cost V 3 bases and J 5 bases; bases outside gene matches: 10. Germline V gene sequence: CDR1 GTSNPN, CDR2 SVGIG (reference sequence). The CDR3 nucleotides read TGTGCCTGGAGCCTACCGGGACAGGGAAAGGAGACCCAGTACTTC. Its protein is CAWSLPGQGKETQYF.

This chain connects TRBV4-2 to TRBJ2-3; possibly TRBD2 for D (5 bases). CDR1 and CDR2 (germline): LGHNA, YNFKEQ. This CDR3 has 14 residues. With 3 bases removed from V and 2 bases from J, the gap between germline ends came to 9 bases. In DNA form, the CDR3 reads TGTGCCAGCAGCCAGGCGGAGGTCACAGATACGCAGTATTTT. It translates to CASSQAEVTDTQYF.